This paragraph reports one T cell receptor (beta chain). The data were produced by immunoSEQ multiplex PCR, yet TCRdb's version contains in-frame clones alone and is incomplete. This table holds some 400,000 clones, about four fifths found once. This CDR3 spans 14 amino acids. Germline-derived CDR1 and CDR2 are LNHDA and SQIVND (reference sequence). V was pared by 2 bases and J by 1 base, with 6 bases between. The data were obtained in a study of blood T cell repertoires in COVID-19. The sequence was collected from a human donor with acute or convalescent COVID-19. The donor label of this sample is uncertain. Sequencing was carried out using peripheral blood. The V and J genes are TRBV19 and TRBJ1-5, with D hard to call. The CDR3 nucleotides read TGTGCCAGTAGTATAATACAAAGCAATCAGCCCCAGCATTTT. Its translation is CASSIIQSNQPQHF.